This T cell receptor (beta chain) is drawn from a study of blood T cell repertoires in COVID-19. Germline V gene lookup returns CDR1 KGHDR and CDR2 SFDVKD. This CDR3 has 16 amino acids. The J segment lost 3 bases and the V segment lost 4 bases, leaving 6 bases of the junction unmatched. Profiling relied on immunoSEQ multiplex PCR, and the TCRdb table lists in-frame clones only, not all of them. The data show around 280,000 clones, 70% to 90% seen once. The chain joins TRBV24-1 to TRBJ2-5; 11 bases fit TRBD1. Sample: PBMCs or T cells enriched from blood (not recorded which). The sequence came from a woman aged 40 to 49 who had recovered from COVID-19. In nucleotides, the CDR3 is TGTGCCACCAGTGACCCGAGGACAGGGGGCGAAGAGACCCAGTACTTC. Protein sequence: CATSDPRTGGEETQYF.